This TCR beta chain is drawn from a study of blood T cell repertoires in COVID-19. A single count supports this clone. Germline trimming cut 0 bases from V and 9 bases from J; bases unmatched to any gene: 4. Germline values: CDR1 SGHDT, CDR2 YYEEEE. The CDR3 covers 14 residues. Authors' methods: Amplified reference gene primers provided the basis for estimating nucleated cell counts. Data came from immunoSEQ multiplex PCR; TCRdb stores just in-frame clones and leaves some out. The DNA was the basis for D and trimming; V, J and clone size are from that table. The sample carries 300,000 or so clones, 85% to 90% recorded once.

The sequence was collected from a woman aged 40 to 50 with acute or convalescent COVID-19. Sample: peripheral blood. The chain couples TRBV5-6 to TRBJ2-1; 9 bases fit TRBD1. The DNA for the CDR3 is TGTGCCAGCAGCTTGGGGGGACAGGGTATTGAGCAGTTCTTC. It specifies CASSLGGQGIEQFF.